These 14 T cell receptor beta chains originate from one sample sequenced in a study of spatial heterogeneity in lung cancer. Via MiXCR, TCRdb re-called the 5' RACE reads, giving one row per CDR3 protein. Of 82,000 or so distinct CDR3 sequences listed, around 12% are singletons. Time point defined: sample taken at primary tumor resection. Unsorted whole RNA samples from tumor, nontumor lung or frozen PBMC were sequenced. This sample comprised PBMCs, obtained at surgery. The receptors here all came from a male donor with early-stage non-small cell lung cancer.

The chain links TRBV7-2 to TRBJ2-7, with 10 bases matching TRBD2. V lost 0 bases to trimming and J lost 0 bases; unmatched junction nucleotides: 2. This CDR3 contains 16 residues. CDR1 and CDR2 (germline): SGHTA, FQGNSA. Written as DNA, the CDR3 is TGTGCCAGCAGCTTAGCCACTAGCGGGGTCTCCTACGAGCAGTACTTC. Translation gives CASSLATSGVSYEQYF.

This clonotype was counted at least ten times. The rearrangement uses TRBV12-3 or TRBV12-4 and TRBJ2-3; D might be TRBD2 (6 bases). CDR3 length: 14 residues. Trimming took off 1 base at V and 11 bases at J, with 16 bases between the two ends. The CDR3 spells CASSLEAGTTMQYF. Written as DNA, the CDR3 is TGTGCCAGCAGTTTAGAGGCGGGGACGACGATGCAGTATTTT.

The chain combines TRBV20-1 with TRBJ2-2, with 9 positions matching TRBD2. V was clipped by 6 bases and J by 2 bases; unmatched bases: 10. Per the germline V gene, CDR1 is DFQATT and CDR2 is SNEGSKA (reference sequence). The CDR3 runs 16 residues. CDR3 sequence (DNA): TGCAGTGCCCGATTTTGCGGGGGGGCTAACACCGGGGAGCTGTTTTTT. This codes for CSARFCGGANTGELFF.

A few counts support this clonotype. This rearrangement joins TRBV6-1 to TRBJ2-2, with 16 nucleotides matching TRBD2. The CDR3 contains 17 residues. The V gene's germline CDR1 is MNHNS and CDR2 SASEGT. V dropped 4 bases and J dropped 6; count of bases not matched to a gene: 5. The CDR3 sequence is CASSGGLAGGPAGELFF. DNA for the CDR3: TGTGCCAGCAGTGGGGGACTAGCGGGAGGGCCTGCCGGGGAGCTGTTTTTT.

This clonotype has a handful of counts. The rearrangement uses TRBV6-1 and TRBJ1-2; D not certain. This CDR3 has 13 residues. V dropped 1 base and J dropped 3 bases, with 6 bases sitting between them. Germline V gene sequence: CDR1 MNHNS, CDR2 SASEGT. The CDR3 sequence is CASSEGTYYGYTF. CDR3 nucleotides: TGTGCCAGCAGTGAAGGGACCTACTATGGCTACACCTTC.

This clonotype was recorded a few times. The chain links TRBV5-1 to TRBJ2-5; D is undetermined. Germline CDR1 and CDR2: SGHRS and YFSETQ. The CDR3 is 12 residues long. Trimming left V 4 bases short and J 4 bases short, with 8 bases between. This CDR3 is CASSALGETQYF. CDR3 DNA sequence: TGCGCCAGCAGCGCCCTCGGAGAGACCCAGTACTTC.

The sample holds many counts of this clonotype. V gene TRBV6-5 combines with J gene TRBJ1-2; D remains ambiguous. The V gene's germline CDR1 is MNHEY and CDR2 SVGAGI. V dropped 5 bases and J dropped 4 bases, with 5 bases sitting between them. The CDR3 loop spans 11 amino acids. CDR3 region: CASSGSYGYTF. DNA for the CDR3: TGTGCCAGCAGTGGAAGCTATGGCTACACCTTC.

This chain joins TRBV20-1 and TRBJ1-1; D may be TRBD1 (6 bases). Germline V gene data show CDR1 as DFQATT and CDR2 as SNEGSKA (reference sequence). This CDR3 contains 11 residues. CDR3 in DNA: TGCACCCTACAGGGAGGGACTGAAGCTTTCTTT. Amino acids: CTLQGGTEAFF.

The J gene is TRBJ2-3, the V gene TRBV5-1; 13 bases line up with TRBD2. CDR3 length: 16 amino acids. Losses at the gene ends were 4 bases for V and 5 bases for J; bases not matched to a gene: 7. Germline V CDR1 and CDR2: SGHRS, YFSETQ. DNA for the CDR3: TGCGCCAGCAGCCTGGATGGGACTAGCGGGAAAGATACGCAGTATTTT. It specifies CASSLDGTSGKDTQYF.

This clonotype appeared a few times. The CDR3, as DNA: TGTGCCACCAGCAGTGGTAGGAGACAGGGTAGAAATGAGCAGTTCTTC. The encoded protein is CATSSGRRQGRNEQFF. The chain links TRBV15 to TRBJ2-1, with TRBD1 matching 7 bases. The CDR3 extends over 16 amino acids. The junction had 12 bases not matched to a gene; V was cut back by 3 bases and J by 7 bases. Germline loops: CDR1 LNHNV, CDR2 YYDKDF (reference sequence).

Only a few counts were recorded for this clonotype. This chain joins TRBV5-1 and TRBJ2-6; D is possibly TRBD1 or TRBD2 (5 bases each). This CDR3 has 16 residues. V lost 0 bases and J 4 bases, leaving 11 bases between the germline ends. The germline gives CDR1 SGHRS, CDR2 YFSETQ. CDR3 in amino acids: CASSLGGALGANVLTF. CDR3 nucleotides: TGCGCCAGCAGCTTGGGAGGGGCGCTCGGGGCCAACGTCCTGACTTTC.

This clonotype was picked up a small number of times. The chain is built from TRBV3-1 and TRBJ2-1; D is uncertain. The ends were cut back, 1 base at V and 8 bases at J, with 15 bases in the middle. CDR1 and CDR2 (germline): LGHDT, YNNKEL (reference sequence). The length of the CDR3 is 15 residues. The CDR3 here is CASSQGPGSVYEQFF. The CDR3 DNA sequence: TGTGCCAGCAGCCAAGGGCCCGGTTCGGTTTATGAGCAGTTCTTC.

This chain joins TRBV5-1 and TRBJ1-3; D remains ambiguous. V gave up 1 base and J gave up 3 bases, with 11 bases separating them. CDR3 length equals 15 residues. Germline CDR1 and CDR2: SGHRS and YFSETQ. In DNA form, the CDR3 reads TGCGCCAGCAGCTTGCGGACGGGGATTGGAAACACCATATATTTT. It specifies CASSLRTGIGNTIYF.

The chain couples TRBV5-1 to TRBJ2-7; D possibly matches TRBD1 or TRBD2 (6 bases each). This CDR3 region has 12 residues. V dropped 4 bases and J dropped 5 bases, with 10 bases sitting between them. Germline V gene sequence: CDR1 SGHRS, CDR2 YFSETQ. The CDR3 DNA reads as TGCGCCAGCAGCGCGGGACACCACGAGCAGTACTTC. This codes for CASSAGHHEQYF.